This TCR beta chain was found in a study of T cells in localized non-small cell lung cancer. Broader study findings: Median detection of top 100 tumor clones in adjacent lung was over 45 clones. Longer overall survival accompanied higher blood T cell density. T cell clonality was highest in uninvolved adjacent lung, above tumor.

The CDR3 has 17 amino acids. The germline CDR1 and CDR2 sequences are SGHNT and YENEEA. V was cut by 5 bases and J by 0 bases, with 17 bases left in between. Assay: immunoSEQ multiplex PCR; the TCRdb copy retains only in-frame clones and omits some. Here the sample spans approximately 3,200 clones, approximately 30% being singletons. Of note for this clone: Its antigen is undetermined.

The chain uses TRBV11-3 and TRBJ1-3, with D uncertain. The TCR comes from a man between 40 and 70 years old with stage III lung adenocarcinoma. The input for sequencing was lung tumor tissue, taken before any cancer treatment. The chain's CDR3 is CASSPRPFKGSGNTIYF. The CDR3 nucleotides read TGTGCCAGCAGCCCCCGGCCTTTTAAGGGCTCTGGAAACACCATATATTTT.